These 25 T cell receptor beta chains were all obtained from the same sample, sequenced in a study of T cell responses to AZD1222 COVID-19 vaccine. Some clones are missing from TCRdb's copy, which holds only in-frame ones; the method was immunoSEQ multiplex PCR. The sample holds about 78,000 clones; 90% are singletons and the top ten take about 3.1%. The sequenced sample was peripheral blood, obtained 28 days after the second AZD1222 dose. The receptor source for this set is an adult who received the AZD1222 COVID-19 vaccine.

J is TRBJ2-1 and V is TRBV11-3; tentative D call: TRBD2 (6 bases). The CDR3 loop spans 18 amino acids. Trimming pared 1 base from V and 2 bases from J, leaving 18 bases between. The germline V gene has CDR1 SGHNT and CDR2 YENEEA. CDR3 DNA sequence: TGTGCCAGCAGCTTAGTCCGCGGTCCTAGCGTGGCCTACAATGAGCAGTTCTTC. This encodes CASSLVRGPSVAYNEQFF. Full variable domain (outside the CDR3, taken from reference TRBV11-3 and TRBJ2-1): EAGVVQSPRYKIIEKKQPVAFWCNPISGHNTLYWYLQNLGQGPELLIRYENEEAVDDSQLPKDRFSAERLKGVDSTLKIQPAELGDSAVYLCASSLVRGPSVAYNEQFFGPGTRLTVL.

This clone showed up just once. J is TRBJ1-6 and V is TRBV7-3, with D possibly TRBD1 on 5 matching bases. The CDR3 has 13 amino acids. From germline, CDR1 is SGHTA and CDR2 FQGTGA. V shed 7 bases and J shed 6 bases, with 10 bases lying between them. CDR3 nucleotide sequence: TGTGCCAGCAAGGCGGGGGGTAATTCACCCCTCCACTTT. Translation gives CASKAGGNSPLHF.

This chain connects TRBV5-1 to TRBJ1-1; D not certain. Trimming pared 0 bases from V and 1 base from J, leaving 7 bases between. The CDR3 is 14 amino acids. Per germline, CDR1 SGHRS and CDR2 YFSETQ. In DNA form, the CDR3 reads TGCGCCAGCAGCTTGGGGCCACGGAACACTGAAGCTTTCTTT. Encoded protein: CASSLGPRNTEAFF.

This clone was found once. The chain employs TRBV7-2 and TRBJ2-1; 8 nucleotides align to TRBD1. Germline V lookup: CDR1 SGHTA, CDR2 FQGNSA. The CDR3 extends over 15 amino acids. After removal of 4 bases from V and 9 bases from J, the junction contained 11 bases not matched to a gene. The CDR3 bases are TGTGCCAGCAGCTACCCGGGACATGGACAGGGTGAGCAGTTCTTC. It codes for CASSYPGHGQGEQFF. The full variable domain, its missing parts supplied by reference TRBV7-2 and TRBJ2-1, is GAGVSQSPSNKVTEKGKDVELRCDPISGHTALYWYRQSLGQGLEFLIYFQGNSAPDKSGLPSDRFSAERTGGSVSTLTIQRTQQEDSAVYLCASSYPGHGQGEQFFGPGTRLTVL.

The chain links TRBV19 to TRBJ1-4; no definite D call. Trimming left V 8 bases short and J 6 bases short, with 7 bases between. The CDR3 runs to 11 residues. CDR1 is LNHDA, CDR2 SQIVND, per germline (reference sequence). The CDR3 nucleotides read TGTGCCAGTGACAACCATGAAAAACTGTTTTTT. It is translated as CASDNHEKLFF.

The rearrangement joins TRBV7-2 to TRBJ2-7, with 9 bases lining up with TRBD2. J gave up 4 bases and V 5 bases, and 12 bases lay outside the gene matches. This CDR3 is built from 16 residues. CDR1 and CDR2 (germline): SGHTA, FQGNSA. Written as DNA, the CDR3 is TGTGCCAGCAGCCAACCTCCGGGACTAGCTTCGTACGAGCAGTACTTC. Amino acid sequence: CASSQPPGLASYEQYF.

This chain links TRBV11-2 with TRBJ1-2, with a possible D match to TRBD1 (5 bases). The germline gives CDR1 SGHAT, CDR2 FQNNGV. The V gene lost 5 bases and the J gene lost 2 bases, with 15 bases spanning the gap. This CDR3 region has 15 residues. Written as DNA, the CDR3 is TGTGCCAGCAGCCACGGGGCCCGATTGAACTATGGCTACACCTTC. The encoded protein is CASSHGARLNYGYTF.

This chain uses TRBV30 with TRBJ2-7; possibly TRBD2 for D (6 bases). The CDR3 covers 14 residues. The V end was cut by 1 base, the J end by 4 bases, with 14 bases between. The germline V gene encodes CDR1 GTSNPN and CDR2 SVGIG (reference sequence). This chain's CDR3 is CAWSDGGAVYEQYF. In nucleotides, the CDR3 is TGTGCCTGGAGTGATGGAGGGGCAGTTTACGAGCAGTACTTC.

DNA of the CDR3: TGTGCCAGCAATGGTTGGACTGAAGCTTTCTTT. This gives the protein CASNGWTEAFF. The V and J genes are TRBV2 and TRBJ1-1; D remains unclear. Germline V lookup: CDR1 SNHLY, CDR2 FYNNEI. The CDR3 is made up of 11 amino acids. Trimming took off 7 bases at V and 5 bases at J, with 8 bases between the two ends. Supplemented by reference TRBV2 and TRBJ1-1, the full variable domain reads EPEVTQTPSHQVTQMGQEVILRCVPISNHLYFYWYRQILGQKVEFLVSFYNNEISEKSEIFDDQFSVERPDGSNFTLKIRSTKLEDSAMYFCASNGWTEAFFGQGTRLTVV.

The chain is built from TRBV5-5 and TRBJ2-2, with unresolved D. V lost 1 base and J lost 6, with 7 bases in between. Germline CDR1 is SGHKS and CDR2 is YYEKEE (reference sequence). The CDR3 is 13 residues long. This CDR3 reads CASSLMGPGELFF. The DNA of the CDR3 is TGTGCCAGCAGCTTGATGGGCCCCGGGGAGCTGTTTTTT.

The V and J genes are TRBV7-2 and TRBJ2-3; the match to TRBD1 covers 7 bases. This CDR3 is 13 amino acids long. The germline CDR1 and CDR2 sequences are SGHTA and FQGNSA. V shed 5 bases, J shed 9 bases, and the junction held 8 bases outside the gene matches. CDR3 residues: CASSPKGQRTQYF. CDR3 nucleotides: TGTGCCAGCAGCCCAAAGGGACAGAGGACGCAGTATTTT. The entire variable domain, with the rest obtained from reference TRBV7-2 and TRBJ2-3, is as follows: GAGVSQSPSNKVTEKGKDVELRCDPISGHTALYWYRQSLGQGLEFLIYFQGNSAPDKSGLPSDRFSAERTGGSVSTLTIQRTQQEDSAVYLCASSPKGQRTQYFGPGTRLTVL.

This clone appeared once. The genes are TRBV19 and TRBJ1-1; tentative D call: TRBD1 (6 bases). The germline V gene has CDR1 LNHDA and CDR2 SQIVND (reference sequence). The CDR3 contains 15 residues. V dropped 8 bases and J dropped 2 bases, with 18 bases sitting between them. This chain's CDR3 is CASVLGAQGNTEAFF. Here the CDR3 DNA reads TGTGCCAGTGTCCTGGGGGCGCAAGGAAACACTGAAGCTTTCTTT.

The chain couples TRBV3-1 (or the pseudogene TRBV3-2) to TRBJ1-5; D unresolved. The CDR3 has 13 residues. V lost 3 bases to trimming and J lost 1 base, with 4 bases between them. In germline, CDR1 is LGHDT, CDR2 YNNKEL (reference sequence). The CDR3 region is CASSQGSNQPQHF. Written as DNA, the CDR3 is TGTGCCAGCAGCCAGGGAAGCAATCAGCCCCAGCATTTT.

This clone has just one count. This chain links TRBV6-6 with TRBJ2-3, with D unclear. Germline assignment: CDR1 MNHNY and CDR2 SVGAGI (reference sequence). CDR3 length: 15 residues. Trimming cost V 0 bases and J 3 bases, with 10 bases left between them. DNA of the CDR3: TGTGCCAGCAGTTACTCTCTTAAGGGAACAGATACGCAGTATTTT. Its protein product is CASSYSLKGTDTQYF.

The V and J genes are TRBV10-3 and TRBJ2-7, with 12 nucleotides matching TRBD2. CDR3 length: 16 residues. With 0 bases clipped from V and 0 bases from J, the junction kept 0 bases outside the gene matches. Per germline, CDR1 ENHRY and CDR2 SYGVKD. CDR3 DNA: TGTGCCATCAGTGAGTCGGGACTAGCGGGCTCCTACGAGCAGTACTTC. Protein: CAISESGLAGSYEQYF.

This chain links TRBV27 with TRBJ2-3, with TRBD2 as a possible D gene (6 bases). The CDR3 is 15 residues long. Between the trimmed V and J ends, which lost 6 bases and 1 base, there was a span of 14 bases. CDR1 and CDR2 (germline): MNHEY, SMNVEV (reference sequence). The DNA of the CDR3 is TGTGCCAGCAGGCTCAGGTGGGGGGGCACAGATACGCAGTATTTT. Translating gives CASRLRWGGTDTQYF.

The V and J genes are TRBV7-8 and TRBJ1-5; D may be TRBD1 (6 bases). The CDR3 sequence is 20 residues long. Germline CDR1 and CDR2: SGHVS and FQNEAQ. Trimming cost V 1 base and J 2 bases, with 24 bases left between them. CDR3 loop: CASSLGAGGWGGFGNQPQHF. In DNA, the CDR3 is TGTGCCAGCAGCTTAGGTGCTGGGGGCTGGGGGGGGTTTGGCAATCAGCCCCAGCATTTT. The whole variable domain, filled in from reference TRBV7-8 and TRBJ1-5, reads GAGVSQSPRYKVAKRGQDVALRCDPISGHVSLFWYQQALGQGPEFLTYFQNEAQLDKSGLPSDRFFAERPEGSVSTLKIQRTQQEDSAVYLCASSLGAGGWGGFGNQPQHFGDGTRLSIL.

This clone has a handful of counts. The CDR3 region is CASSHQGIFAMNTEAFF. The CDR3 nucleotides are TGTGCCAGCAGCCACCAGGGTATTTTCGCCATGAACACTGAAGCTTTCTTT. This chain links TRBV11-3 with TRBJ1-1; D perhaps matches TRBD1 (5 bases). Deletions cut 5 bases from V and 0 bases from J, with 19 bases between. The CDR3 has 17 amino acids. Germline V gene sequence: CDR1 SGHNT, CDR2 YENEEA.

The genes are TRBV5-4 and TRBJ2-1; TRBD2 matches at 10 bases. This CDR3 spans 16 amino acids. V dropped 4 bases and J dropped 7; count of bases not matched to a gene: 11. CDR1 is SGHNT, CDR2 YYREEE, per germline (reference sequence). This chain's CDR3 is CASSPGGLAGVNEQFF. The DNA of the CDR3 is TGTGCCAGCAGCCCGGGGGGGCTAGCGGGAGTTAATGAGCAGTTCTTC. The whole variable domain, remainder taken from reference TRBV5-4 and TRBJ2-1, is ETGVTQSPTHLIKTRGQQVTLRCSSQSGHNTVSWYQQALGQGPQFIFQYYREEENGRGNFPPRFSGLQFPNYSSELNVNALELDDSALYLCASSPGGLAGVNEQFFGPGTRLTVL.

The rearrangement uses TRBV6-6 and TRBJ1-1; D is unresolved. Germline CDR1 reads MNHNY; CDR2 reads SVGAGI (reference sequence). Trimming cost V 6 bases and J 0 bases, with 11 bases left between them. The CDR3 is 14 amino acids. CDR3 sequence reads: CASRAGDMNTEAFF. CDR3 coding DNA: TGTGCCAGCAGGGCGGGAGACATGAACACTGAAGCTTTCTTT.

The CDR3 loop reads CASSRTGGGETQYF. In nucleotides, the CDR3 is TGTGCCAGCAGCCGGACAGGGGGCGGGGAGACCCAGTACTTC. The chain recombines TRBV13 with TRBJ2-5; 11 nucleotides line up with TRBD1. This CDR3 comprises 14 residues. CDR1 is PRHDT and CDR2 is FYEKMQ in the germline V gene (reference sequence). J gave up 5 bases and V 5 bases, and 4 bases lay outside the gene matches.

The rearrangement uses TRBV5-5 and TRBJ2-7; TRBD2 matches at 10 bases. Trimming cost V 0 bases and J 4 bases; bases outside gene matches: 4. This CDR3 region has 15 residues. Germline CDR1 reads SGHKS; CDR2 reads YYEKEE (reference sequence). The chain's CDR3 is CASSLGLAGAYEQYF. The CDR3 DNA follows: TGTGCCAGCAGCTTGGGTCTAGCGGGAGCATACGAGCAGTACTTC.

The chain couples TRBV19 to TRBJ2-5; maybe TRBD1 (5 bases). V shed 3 bases and J shed 2 bases, with 13 bases lying between them. The CDR3 length is 15 residues. Germline lookup yields CDR1 LNHDA and CDR2 SQIVND (reference sequence). The CDR3 DNA sequence: TGTGCCAGTAGTATCATGGTGGGGCCACAAGAGACCCAGTACTTC. Translation gives CASSIMVGPQETQYF. Full variable domain (outside the CDR3, taken from reference TRBV19 and TRBJ2-5): DGGITQSPKYLFRKEGQNVTLSCEQNLNHDAMYWYRQDPGQGLRLIYYSQIVNDFQKGDIAEGYSVSREKKESFPLTVTSAQKNPTAFYLCASSIMVGPQETQYFGPGTRLLVL.

The chain joins TRBV24-1 to TRBJ2-1; 11 bases line up with TRBD1. The CDR3 spans 17 residues. Losses at the gene ends were 5 bases for V and 6 bases for J; bases not matched to a gene: 11. CDR1 KGHDR and CDR2 SFDVKD come from the germline V gene. CDR3 sequence: CATSALQPGQGVNEQFF. The CDR3 coding sequence is TGTGCCACCAGTGCCCTCCAACCGGGACAGGGGGTCAATGAGCAGTTCTTC.

CDR3 bases: TGTGCCAGCAGCTTTCGGCGCGGTTCGAACACTGAAGCTTTCTTT. It encodes CASSFRRGSNTEAFF. The chain couples TRBV7-8 to TRBJ1-1; D not resolved. V lost 3 bases to trimming and J lost 1 base, with 12 bases between them. Germline-derived CDR1 and CDR2 are SGHVS and FQNEAQ. This CDR3 has 15 residues.